The following is a TCR beta chain sequence with its context. The antigen is undetermined. These data belong to a study of T cells in Graves' hyperthyroidism and ophthalmopathy. Overall study results and limits: Most expanded thyroid clonotypes above 0.001 recurred in blood. It was a median approximately six months before onset that the model predicted ophthalmopathy.

Germline lookup yields CDR1 MNHEY and CDR2 SMNVEV (reference sequence). Deletions cut 10 bases from V and 5 bases from J, with 18 bases between. This CDR3 is built from 14 residues. Amplification of TCR beta CDR3 regions used RNA as the template. TCR CDR3 underwent first-round RT-PCR with the HTBI primer set. In TCRdb, the multiplex PCR reads were re-called with MiXCR into one record per CDR3 protein. The repertoire has 600,000 or so distinct CDR3 sequences, 13% to 15% of them found once; the top ten carry 7.1%. The sample consisted of blood. The origin of this receptor is a woman in her late teens or twenties with Graves' ophthalmopathy. The gene calls are TRBV27 and TRBJ1-5; maybe TRBD1 (5 bases). The CDR3 DNA reads TGTGCCACGGGGCTGGGTCGAGGGGATCAGCCCCAGCATTTT. The encoded protein is CATGLGRGDQPQHF.